The source of this TCR beta chain is a study of monozygotic twins with inflammatory bowel disease. Overall study results and limits: IBD patients showed reduced TCRbeta diversity (inverse Simpson) versus healthy co-twins.

TCRdb reanalyzed the 5' RACE reads, giving one entry per CDR3 protein sequence and no DNA. The table for this sample gives 200,000 to 250,000 distinct CDR3 sequences. Comment on this clonotype: The antigen is not known.

CDR1 is SNHLY and CDR2 is FYNNEI in the germline V gene. The CDR3 is 14 amino acids. V usage is TRBV2 and J usage is TRBJ1-5. Source material: blood. The sequence came from a human donor with ulcerative colitis or Crohn's disease, or a healthy co-twin of an affected twin (not recorded which). The CDR3 reads CASRGRAPISPQHF.